Listed below are T cell receptor beta chains from one sample, sequenced in a study of somatic mutations in cytotoxic T cells in rheumatoid arthritis. Using immunoSEQ multiplex PCR, the repertoire was profiled, and TCRdb retains in-frame clones only, with some absent. The sample lists some 18,000 clones; 70% to 80% were seen once. The sequencing input was CD8+ T cells sorted from blood. The receptors stem from a man in his sixties in good health. CDR3s leave out the opening cysteine and the closing phenylalanine or tryptophan. Each record gives: J gene, clone size, V gene, CDR3 protein. Not every row has a clone size; where given, it reads once, few, many or a size class.

j_gene: TRBJ2-2; abundance: NA; v_gene: TRBV7-9; CDR3aa: ASSPDRTTGELF
j_gene: TRBJ1-6; abundance: NA; v_gene: TRBV4-3; CDR3aa: ASSPSQSADLKVASPLH
j_gene: TRBJ2-7; abundance: NA; v_gene: TRBV7-9; CDR3aa: ASKSGQGNEQY
j_gene: TRBJ2-7; abundance: NA; v_gene: TRBV5-1; CDR3aa: ASSPGGAAYEQY
j_gene: TRBJ2-4; abundance: NA; v_gene: TRBV13; CDR3aa: ASSPDGGTKNIQY
j_gene: TRBJ2-7; abundance: NA; v_gene: TRBV7-8; CDR3aa: ASSYPGGVYEQY
j_gene: TRBJ2-2; abundance: NA; v_gene: TRBV2; CDR3aa: ARDTSGVTNTGELF
j_gene: TRBJ2-1; abundance: few; v_gene: TRBV7-9; CDR3aa: ASSGQNNEQF
j_gene: TRBJ2-7; abundance: medium-sized; v_gene: TRBV7-8; CDR3aa: ASSPEGPSSYEQY
j_gene: TRBJ2-5; abundance: NA; v_gene: TRBV19; CDR3aa: ASSIGGTSQETQY
j_gene: TRBJ2-3; abundance: NA; v_gene: TRBV11-2; CDR3aa: ASSLYPTSGRADTQY
j_gene: TRBJ1-1; abundance: NA; v_gene: TRBV9; CDR3aa: ASSLQEDRAFAF
j_gene: TRBJ2-5; abundance: NA; v_gene: TRBV7-9; CDR3aa: ASSFGLAGPQETQY
j_gene: TRBJ1-2; abundance: NA; v_gene: TRBV2; CDR3aa: ASSETGSRKYGYT
j_gene: TRBJ2-7; abundance: NA; v_gene: TRBV4-1; CDR3aa: ASSQGPASSYEQY
j_gene: TRBJ2-1; abundance: NA; v_gene: TRBV2; CDR3aa: ASRTSGEGGQF